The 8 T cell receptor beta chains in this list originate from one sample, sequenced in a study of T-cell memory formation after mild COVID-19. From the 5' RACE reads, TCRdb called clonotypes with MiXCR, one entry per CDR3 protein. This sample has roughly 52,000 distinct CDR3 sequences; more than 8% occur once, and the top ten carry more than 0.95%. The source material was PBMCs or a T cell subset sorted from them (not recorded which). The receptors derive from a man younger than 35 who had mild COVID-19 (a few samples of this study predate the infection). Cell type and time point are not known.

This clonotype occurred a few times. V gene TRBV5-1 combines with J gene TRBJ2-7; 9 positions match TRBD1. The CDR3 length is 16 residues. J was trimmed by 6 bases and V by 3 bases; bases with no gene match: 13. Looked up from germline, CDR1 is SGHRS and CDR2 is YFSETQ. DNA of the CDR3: TGCGCCAGCAGCTCCCACGCCGGGACAGGGATTGGCGAGCAGTACTTC. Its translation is CASSSHAGTGIGEQYF.

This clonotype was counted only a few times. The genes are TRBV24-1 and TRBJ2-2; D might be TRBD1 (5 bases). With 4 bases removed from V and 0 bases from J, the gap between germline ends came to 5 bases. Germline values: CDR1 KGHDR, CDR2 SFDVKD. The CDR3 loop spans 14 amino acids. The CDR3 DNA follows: TGTGCCACCAGTGAGACAGCGAACACCGGGGAGCTGTTTTTT. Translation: CATSETANTGELFF.

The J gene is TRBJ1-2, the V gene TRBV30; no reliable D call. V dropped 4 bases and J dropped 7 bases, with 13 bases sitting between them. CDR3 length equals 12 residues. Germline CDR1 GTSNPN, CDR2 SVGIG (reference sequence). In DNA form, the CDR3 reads TGTGCCTGGAAAGCTGGAACGGGTGGCTACACCTTC. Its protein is CAWKAGTGGYTF.

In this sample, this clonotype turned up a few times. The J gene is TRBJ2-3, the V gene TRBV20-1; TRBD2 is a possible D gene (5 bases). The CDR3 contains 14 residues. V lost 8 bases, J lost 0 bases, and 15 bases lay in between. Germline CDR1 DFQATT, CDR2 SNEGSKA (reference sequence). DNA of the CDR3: TGCAGTCAGCGGTCGGCAGACAGCACAGATACGCAGTATTTT. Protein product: CSQRSADSTDTQYF.

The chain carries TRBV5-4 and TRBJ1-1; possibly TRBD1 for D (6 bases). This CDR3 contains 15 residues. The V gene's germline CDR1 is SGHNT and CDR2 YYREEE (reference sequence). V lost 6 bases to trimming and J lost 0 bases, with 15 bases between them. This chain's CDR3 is CASTNGGHVNTEAFF. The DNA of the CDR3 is TGTGCCAGCACCAACGGGGGACACGTGAACACTGAAGCTTTCTTT.

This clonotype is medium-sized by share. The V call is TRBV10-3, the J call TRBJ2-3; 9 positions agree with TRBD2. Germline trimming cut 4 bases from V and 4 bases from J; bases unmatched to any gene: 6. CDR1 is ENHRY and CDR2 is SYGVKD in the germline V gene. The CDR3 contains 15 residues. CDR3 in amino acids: CAISGTSGSPDTQYF. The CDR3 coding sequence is TGTGCCATCAGTGGTACTAGCGGGTCTCCAGATACGCAGTATTTT.

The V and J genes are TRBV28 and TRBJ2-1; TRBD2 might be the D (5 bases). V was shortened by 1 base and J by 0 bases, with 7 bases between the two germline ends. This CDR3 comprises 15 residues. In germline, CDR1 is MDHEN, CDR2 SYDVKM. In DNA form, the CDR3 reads TGTGCCAGCAGTTTATCCCGGGGCTCCTACAATGAGCAGTTCTTC. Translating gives CASSLSRGSYNEQFF. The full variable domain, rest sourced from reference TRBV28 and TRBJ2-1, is DVKVTQSSRYLVKRTGEKVFLECVQDMDHENMFWYRQDPGLGLRLIYFSYDVKMKEKGDIPEGYSVSREKKERFSLILESASTNQTSMYLCASSLSRGSYNEQFFGPGTRLTVL.

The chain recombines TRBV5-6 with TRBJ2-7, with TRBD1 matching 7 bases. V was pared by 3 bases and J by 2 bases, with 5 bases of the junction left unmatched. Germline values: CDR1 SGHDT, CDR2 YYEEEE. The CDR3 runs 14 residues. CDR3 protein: CASSSRDRTYEQYV. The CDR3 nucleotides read TGTGCCAGCAGCTCCCGGGACAGAACCTACGAGCAGTACGTC.